What follows are 23 T cell receptor beta chains derived from one specimen sequenced in a study of blood T cell repertoires in COVID-19. Assay: immunoSEQ multiplex PCR; the TCRdb copy retains only in-frame clones and omits some. The sample lists around 340,000 clones, 88% occurring once. The sample consisted of PBMCs or T cells enriched from blood (not recorded which). The receptor source for this set is a woman aged 30 to 39 who had been exposed to COVID-19.

This clone appeared once. DNA for the CDR3: TGTGCCAGCAGTTACCCTAGAGGCGTGGATACGCAGTATTTT. It codes for CASSYPRGVDTQYF. This chain joins TRBV6-2 or TRBV6-3 and TRBJ2-3, with unresolved D. Germline V gives CDR1 MNHEY, CDR2 SVGEGT. The CDR3 length is 14 residues. V was trimmed by 2 bases and J by 6 bases, leaving 12 bases between them.

Of note for this clone: The junction does not match germline at one end; this may be a read error. Different DNA sequences within this sample yield the same CDR3. J is TRBJ2-2 and V is TRBV2; D is possibly TRBD2 (5 bases). This CDR3 spans 13 amino acids. The germline CDR1 and CDR2 sequences are SNHLY and FYNNEI. The CDR3 nucleotides are TGTGCCAGCAGTCTCGACTACACGGGGGAGCTGTTTTTT. Translation gives CASSLDYTGELFF.

This clone has only one observation. This chain links TRBV10-3 with TRBJ2-3, with no clear D. CDR1 and CDR2 from the germline V gene are ENHRY and SYGVKD. CDR3 length: 15 residues. Between the trimmed V and J ends, which lost 7 bases and 0 bases, there was a span of 14 bases. Here the CDR3 DNA reads TGTGCCATCAATACGGCCAGCGCCAGCACAGATACGCAGTATTTT. This gives the protein CAINTASASTDTQYF.

The chain has TRBV9 and TRBJ2-1; 12 bases agree with TRBD2. This CDR3 is 15 amino acids long. Germline V gives CDR1 SGDLS, CDR2 YYNGEE. The V and J ends lost 2 bases and 7 bases, in that order; junction bases with no gene match: 4. CDR3 in DNA: TGTGCCAGCAGCGTCCGGCTAGCGGGAGGGAATGAGCAGTTCTTC. Protein sequence: CASSVRLAGGNEQFF.

This clone was detected only once. The rearrangement joins TRBV5-4 to TRBJ2-3; 13 positions agree with TRBD2. CDR1 and CDR2 (germline): SGHNT, YYREEE (reference sequence). The CDR3 has 16 amino acids. With 4 bases clipped from V and 0 bases from J, the junction kept 2 bases outside the gene matches. The CDR3 sequence is CASSPTSGRSTDTQYF. As DNA, the CDR3 is TGTGCCAGCAGCCCGACTAGCGGGAGGAGCACAGATACGCAGTATTTT. The entire variable domain, with the rest obtained from reference TRBV5-4 and TRBJ2-3, is as follows: ETGVTQSPTHLIKTRGQQVTLRCSSQSGHNTVSWYQQALGQGPQFIFQYYREEENGRGNFPPRFSGLQFPNYSSELNVNALELDDSALYLCASSPTSGRSTDTQYFGPGTRLTVL.

The CDR3 spells CASSSAGTSYRYEQYF. The DNA for the CDR3 is TGTGCCAGCAGTTCCGCCGGGACTAGCTACCGCTACGAGCAGTACTTC. The gene calls are TRBV28 and TRBJ2-7, with TRBD2 matching 9 bases. The trim removed 4 bases at V and 3 bases at J, leaving 10 bases unmatched. Germline assignment: CDR1 MDHEN and CDR2 SYDVKM. This CDR3 region has 16 residues. The entire variable domain, with the rest obtained from reference TRBV28 and TRBJ2-7, is as follows: DVKVTQSSRYLVKRTGEKVFLECVQDMDHENMFWYRQDPGLGLRLIYFSYDVKMKEKGDIPEGYSVSREKKERFSLILESASTNQTSMYLCASSSAGTSYRYEQYFGPGTRLTVT.

This chain links TRBV5-1 with TRBJ2-1; D not resolved. V was shortened by 0 bases and J by 8 bases, with 12 bases between the two germline ends. The germline V gene has CDR1 SGHRS and CDR2 YFSETQ. CDR3 length: 14 amino acids. CDR3 sequence reads: CASSLELTVDEQFF. CDR3 DNA: TGCGCCAGCAGCTTGGAACTCACCGTGGATGAGCAGTTCTTC.

The chain employs TRBV7-9 and TRBJ2-7; 7 positions match TRBD2. The germline V gene has CDR1 SEHNR and CDR2 FQNEAQ (reference sequence). The V gene end was trimmed by 5 bases and the J gene end by 5 bases; junction bases not matched to a gene: 9. The CDR3 extends over 14 amino acids. As DNA, the CDR3 is TGTGCCAGCAGCACAGACGTAAGCGGGAACGAGCAGTACTTC. This sequence encodes CASSTDVSGNEQYF.

The V call is TRBV5-1, the J call TRBJ2-2; 13 bases agree with TRBD2. CDR1 and CDR2 from the germline V gene are SGHRS and YFSETQ. J lost 4 bases, V lost 4 bases, and 7 bases had no gene match. CDR3 length: 17 residues. For the CDR3, the DNA is TGCGCCAGCAGCCTCGGACTAGCGGGAGCGGTCACCGGGGAGCTGTTTTTT. Translated, it gives CASSLGLAGAVTGELFF.

V and J are TRBV5-1 and TRBJ2-5; TRBD2 matches at 8 bases. Germline lookup yields CDR1 SGHRS and CDR2 YFSETQ. The CDR3 consists of 16 residues. J gave up 3 bases and V 1 base, and 8 bases lay outside the gene matches. The CDR3 loop is CASSLWTSRGKETQYF. CDR3 nucleotide sequence: TGCGCCAGCAGCTTGTGGACTAGCCGGGGTAAAGAGACCCAGTACTTC.

The chain combines TRBV10-2 with TRBJ1-3; 9 bases agree with TRBD1. Trimming cost V 5 bases and J 0 bases; bases outside gene matches: 2. The CDR3 has 15 residues. Germline V gives CDR1 WSHSY, CDR2 SAAADI. The CDR3 protein is CASSQTGGSGNTIYF. The CDR3 DNA sequence: TGCGCCAGCAGTCAGACAGGGGGCTCTGGAAACACCATATATTTT.

CDR3 residues: CASSTDSWTLDYTF. Here the CDR3 DNA reads TGTGCCAGTAGTACCGATTCGTGGACATTGGACTACACCTTC. The chain is built from TRBV19 and TRBJ1-2; D might be TRBD1 (5 bases). V lost 4 bases, J lost 10 bases, and 19 bases lay in between. Germline V gene lookup returns CDR1 LNHDA and CDR2 SQIVND (reference sequence). The CDR3 spans 14 residues.

This chain uses TRBV27 with TRBJ2-7, with TRBD1 matching over 9 bases. Unmatched junction bases numbered 7, after V lost 4 bases and J lost 3 bases. This CDR3 is 15 amino acids long. From germline, CDR1 is MNHEY and CDR2 SMNVEV (reference sequence). Here the CDR3 DNA reads TGTGCCAGCAGTTCCTGGACAGGGGACCTCTACGAGCAGTACTTC. As protein: CASSSWTGDLYEQYF.

The chain employs TRBV5-4 and TRBJ2-7; D not resolved. The CDR3 is 12 residues long. With 4 bases removed from V and 5 bases from J, the gap between germline ends came to 10 bases. CDR1 is SGHNT and CDR2 is YYREEE in the germline V gene (reference sequence). Here the CDR3 reads CASSAEFDEQYF. Here the CDR3 DNA reads TGTGCCAGCAGCGCAGAATTCGACGAGCAGTACTTC. The complete variable domain, with remaining parts taken from reference TRBV5-4 and TRBJ2-7, reads ETGVTQSPTHLIKTRGQQVTLRCSSQSGHNTVSWYQQALGQGPQFIFQYYREEENGRGNFPPRFSGLQFPNYSSELNVNALELDDSALYLCASSAEFDEQYFGPGTRLTVT.

This clone has more than one count but fewer than ten. V is TRBV6-1 and J is TRBJ1-5, with TRBD1 matching over 7 bases. J was trimmed by 5 bases and V by 1 base; bases with no gene match: 2. The CDR3 runs to 14 residues. Germline V gene sequence: CDR1 MNHNS, CDR2 SASEGT. CDR3 protein: CASSEGDSHQPQHF. The CDR3 DNA is TGTGCCAGCAGTGAAGGGGACAGCCATCAGCCCCAGCATTTT.

The rearrangement uses TRBV15 and TRBJ2-3, with 8 bases fitting TRBD2. Germline V gene data show CDR1 as LNHNV and CDR2 as YYDKDF (reference sequence). V gave up 0 bases and J gave up 4 bases; unmatched junction bases: 12. The CDR3 has 18 amino acids. This CDR3 reads CATSRDKWTGGPADTQYF. The CDR3 DNA follows: TGTGCCACCAGCAGAGATAAATGGACGGGAGGGCCAGCAGATACGCAGTATTTT.

The gene calls are TRBV7-9 and TRBJ2-2, with D possibly TRBD1 on 6 matching bases. Germline-derived CDR1 and CDR2 are SEHNR and FQNEAQ (reference sequence). There are 16 residues in the CDR3. V lost 1 base, J lost 1 base, and 10 bases lay in between. Here the CDR3 DNA reads TGTGCCAGCAGCTTAGTAAGACAGGTGAACACCGGGGAGCTGTTTTTT. Amino acid sequence: CASSLVRQVNTGELFF.

This chain uses TRBV12-3 or TRBV12-4 with TRBJ1-2; D not resolved. The CDR3 sequence is 13 residues long. Between the trimmed V and J ends, which lost 3 bases and 1 base, there was a span of 6 bases. CDR3 region: CASSLDFNYGYTF. CDR3 DNA: TGTGCCAGCAGTTTGGACTTTAACTATGGCTACACCTTC.

V usage is TRBV5-1 and J usage is TRBJ2-7; TRBD2 aligns across 9 bases. With 4 bases clipped from V and 7 bases from J, the junction kept 6 bases outside the gene matches. Germline V gene data show CDR1 as SGHRS and CDR2 as YFSETQ. CDR3 length: 13 amino acids. Here the CDR3 DNA reads TGCGCCAGCAGCCTAGCGGGAAAGGTGGAGCAGTACTTC. Translating it yields CASSLAGKVEQYF.

This clone appeared once. J is TRBJ2-2 and V is TRBV27; D unresolved. The CDR3 runs to 15 residues. Germline V gene sequence: CDR1 MNHEY, CDR2 SMNVEV (reference sequence). V lost 2 bases to trimming and J lost 0 bases, with 7 bases between them. The CDR3 DNA follows: TGTGCCAGCAGTTTAGCAGGTTCGAACACCGGGGAGCTGTTTTTT. Its translation: CASSLAGSNTGELFF.

This clone showed up just once. The gene calls are TRBV6-1 and TRBJ2-7; 8 bases fit TRBD1. V shed 2 bases and J 1 base; nucleotides not matched to a gene: 4. CDR3 length: 15 amino acids. The V gene's germline CDR1 is MNHNS and CDR2 SASEGT. Here the CDR3 DNA reads TGTGCCAGCAGTGAACCCGGGACAGGTTCCTACGAGCAGTACTTC. Residues: CASSEPGTGSYEQYF.

The V call is TRBV18, the J call TRBJ2-5, with TRBD1 identical over 8 bases. The ends lost 3 bases at V and 3 bases at J; junction bases unmatched: 12. CDR1 is KGHSH, CDR2 LQKENI, per germline. This CDR3 has 17 residues. In nucleotides, the CDR3 is TGTGCCAGCTCACCTCGGCCGCTAGGACAGGGCAAAGAGACCCAGTACTTC. Protein product: CASSPRPLGQGKETQYF.

V is TRBV5-6 and J is TRBJ2-3; 7 bases fit TRBD1. The trim removed 2 bases at V and 2 bases at J, leaving 5 bases unmatched. The CDR3 spans 15 residues. Germline CDR1 and CDR2: SGHDT and YYEEEE. The CDR3 here is CASSFQGEITDTQYF. CDR3 nucleotide sequence: TGTGCCAGCAGCTTTCAGGGGGAGATCACAGATACGCAGTATTTT.